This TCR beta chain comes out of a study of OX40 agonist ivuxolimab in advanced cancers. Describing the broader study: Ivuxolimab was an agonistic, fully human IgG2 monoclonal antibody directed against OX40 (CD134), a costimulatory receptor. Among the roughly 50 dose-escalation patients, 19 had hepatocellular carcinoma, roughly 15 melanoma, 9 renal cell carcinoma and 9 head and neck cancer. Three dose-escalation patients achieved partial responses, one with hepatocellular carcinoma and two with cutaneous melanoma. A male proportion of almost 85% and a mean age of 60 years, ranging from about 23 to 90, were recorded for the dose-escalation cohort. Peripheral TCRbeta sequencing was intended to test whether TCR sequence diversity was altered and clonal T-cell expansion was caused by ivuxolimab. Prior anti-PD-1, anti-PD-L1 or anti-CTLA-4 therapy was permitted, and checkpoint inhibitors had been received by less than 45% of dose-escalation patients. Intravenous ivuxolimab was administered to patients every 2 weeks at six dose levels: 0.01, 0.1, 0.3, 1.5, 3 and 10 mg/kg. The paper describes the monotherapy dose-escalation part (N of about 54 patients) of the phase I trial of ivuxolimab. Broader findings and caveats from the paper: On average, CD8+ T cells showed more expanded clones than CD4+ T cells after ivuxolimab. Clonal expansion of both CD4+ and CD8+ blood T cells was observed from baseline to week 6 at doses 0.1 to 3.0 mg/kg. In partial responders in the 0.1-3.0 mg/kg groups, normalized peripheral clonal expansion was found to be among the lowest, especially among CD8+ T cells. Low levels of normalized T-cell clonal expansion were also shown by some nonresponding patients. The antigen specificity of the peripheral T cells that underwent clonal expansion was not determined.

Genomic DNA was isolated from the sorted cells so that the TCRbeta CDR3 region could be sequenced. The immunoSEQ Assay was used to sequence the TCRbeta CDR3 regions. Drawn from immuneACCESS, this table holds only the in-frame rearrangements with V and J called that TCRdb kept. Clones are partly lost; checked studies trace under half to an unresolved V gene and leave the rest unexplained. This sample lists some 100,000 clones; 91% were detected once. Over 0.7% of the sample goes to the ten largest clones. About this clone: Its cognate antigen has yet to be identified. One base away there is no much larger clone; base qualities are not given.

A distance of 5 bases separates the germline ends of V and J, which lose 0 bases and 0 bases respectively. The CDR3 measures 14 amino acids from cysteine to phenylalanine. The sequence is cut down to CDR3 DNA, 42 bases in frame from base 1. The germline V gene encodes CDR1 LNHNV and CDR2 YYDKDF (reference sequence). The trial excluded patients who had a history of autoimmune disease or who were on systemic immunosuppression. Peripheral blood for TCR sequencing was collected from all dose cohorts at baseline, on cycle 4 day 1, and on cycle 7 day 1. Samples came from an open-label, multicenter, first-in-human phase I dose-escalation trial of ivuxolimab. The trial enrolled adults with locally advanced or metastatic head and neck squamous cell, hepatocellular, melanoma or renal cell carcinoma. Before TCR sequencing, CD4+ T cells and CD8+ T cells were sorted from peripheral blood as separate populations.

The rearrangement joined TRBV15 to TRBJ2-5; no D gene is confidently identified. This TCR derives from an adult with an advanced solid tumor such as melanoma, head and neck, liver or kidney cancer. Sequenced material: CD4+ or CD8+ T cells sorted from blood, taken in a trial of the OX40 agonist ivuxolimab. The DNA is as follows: TGTGCCACCAGCAGAGACCTCAACCAAGAGACCCAGTACTTC. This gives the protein CATSRDLNQETQYF.